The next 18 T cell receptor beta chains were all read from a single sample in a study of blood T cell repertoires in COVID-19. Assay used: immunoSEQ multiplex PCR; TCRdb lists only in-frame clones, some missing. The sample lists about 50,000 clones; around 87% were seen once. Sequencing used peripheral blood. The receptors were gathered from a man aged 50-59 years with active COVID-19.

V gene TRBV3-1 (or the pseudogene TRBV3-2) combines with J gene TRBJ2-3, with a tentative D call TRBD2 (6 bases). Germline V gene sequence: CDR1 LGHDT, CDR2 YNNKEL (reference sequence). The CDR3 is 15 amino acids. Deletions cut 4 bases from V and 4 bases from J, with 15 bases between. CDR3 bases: TGTGCCAGCAGCCTAGGGACTTGGGGGGCAGATACGCAGTATTTT. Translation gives CASSLGTWGADTQYF.

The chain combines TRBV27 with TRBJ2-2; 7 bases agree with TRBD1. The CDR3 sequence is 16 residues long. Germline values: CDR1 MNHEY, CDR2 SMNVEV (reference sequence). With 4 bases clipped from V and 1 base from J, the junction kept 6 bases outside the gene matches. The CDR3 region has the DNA TGTGCCAGCAGTTACTCCGACAGGGTGAACACCGGGGAGCTGTTTTTT. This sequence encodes CASSYSDRVNTGELFF.

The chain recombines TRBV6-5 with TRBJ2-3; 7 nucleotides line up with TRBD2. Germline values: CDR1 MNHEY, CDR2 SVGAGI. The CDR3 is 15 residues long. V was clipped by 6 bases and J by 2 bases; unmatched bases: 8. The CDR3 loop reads CASRRLAANTDTQYF. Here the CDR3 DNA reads TGTGCCAGCAGGAGACTAGCAGCTAACACAGATACGCAGTATTTT.

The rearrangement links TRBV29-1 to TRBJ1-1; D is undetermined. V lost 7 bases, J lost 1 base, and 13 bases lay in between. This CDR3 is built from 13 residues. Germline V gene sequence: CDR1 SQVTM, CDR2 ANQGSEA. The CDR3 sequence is CSARSTANTEAFF. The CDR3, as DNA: TGCAGCGCACGTAGTACAGCGAACACTGAAGCTTTCTTT. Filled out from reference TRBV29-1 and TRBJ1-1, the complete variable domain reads SAVISQKPSRDICQRGTSLTIQCQVDSQVTMMFWYRQQPGQSLTLIATANQGSEATYESGFVIDKFPISRPNLTFSTLTVSNMSPEDSSIYLCSARSTANTEAFFGQGTRLTVV.

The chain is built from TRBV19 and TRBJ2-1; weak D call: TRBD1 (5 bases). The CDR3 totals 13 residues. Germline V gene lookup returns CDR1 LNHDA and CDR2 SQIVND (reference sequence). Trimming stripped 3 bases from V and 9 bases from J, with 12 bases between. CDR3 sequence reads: CASSIGRAGEQFF. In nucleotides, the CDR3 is TGTGCCAGTAGTATCGGCAGGGCCGGTGAGCAGTTCTTC. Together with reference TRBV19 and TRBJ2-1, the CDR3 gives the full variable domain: DGGITQSPKYLFRKEGQNVTLSCEQNLNHDAMYWYRQDPGQGLRLIYYSQIVNDFQKGDIAEGYSVSREKKESFPLTVTSAQKNPTAFYLCASSIGRAGEQFFGPGTRLTVL.

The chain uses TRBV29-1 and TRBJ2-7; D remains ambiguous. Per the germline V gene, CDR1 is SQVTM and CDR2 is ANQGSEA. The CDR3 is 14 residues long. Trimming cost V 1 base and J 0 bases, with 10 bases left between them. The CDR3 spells CSVEGGKSSYEQYF. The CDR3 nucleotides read TGCAGCGTTGAAGGAGGAAAGAGCTCCTACGAGCAGTACTTC.

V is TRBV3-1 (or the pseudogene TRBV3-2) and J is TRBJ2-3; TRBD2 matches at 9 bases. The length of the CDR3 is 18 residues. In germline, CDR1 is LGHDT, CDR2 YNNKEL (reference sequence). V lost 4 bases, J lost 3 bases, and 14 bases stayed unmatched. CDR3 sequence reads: CASSLEGAGGISTDTQYF. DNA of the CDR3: TGTGCCAGCAGCCTCGAGGGTGCGGGAGGGATATCGACAGATACGCAGTATTTT.

CDR3 sequence reads: CASTMDRAGETQYF. The CDR3, as DNA: TGTGCCAGCACCATGGACAGGGCGGGGGAGACCCAGTACTTC. The V and J genes are TRBV2 and TRBJ2-5, with 8 bases aligning to TRBD1. The CDR3 loop spans 14 amino acids. Germline V CDR1 and CDR2: SNHLY, FYNNEI. Losses at the gene ends were 7 bases for V and 5 bases for J; bases not matched to a gene: 9.

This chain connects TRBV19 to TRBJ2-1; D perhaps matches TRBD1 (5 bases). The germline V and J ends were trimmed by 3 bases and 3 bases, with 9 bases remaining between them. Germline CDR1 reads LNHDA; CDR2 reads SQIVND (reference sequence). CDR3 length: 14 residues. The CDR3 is CASSMIGDYNEQFF. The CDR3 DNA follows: TGTGCCAGTAGTATGATAGGGGACTACAATGAGCAGTTCTTC.

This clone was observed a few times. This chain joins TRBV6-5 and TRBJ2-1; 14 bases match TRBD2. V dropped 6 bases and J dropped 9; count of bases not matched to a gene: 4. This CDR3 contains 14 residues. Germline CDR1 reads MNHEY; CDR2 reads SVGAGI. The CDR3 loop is CASRAGTSGGEQFF. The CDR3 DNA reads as TGTGCCAGCAGAGCCGGGACTAGCGGGGGTGAGCAGTTCTTC.

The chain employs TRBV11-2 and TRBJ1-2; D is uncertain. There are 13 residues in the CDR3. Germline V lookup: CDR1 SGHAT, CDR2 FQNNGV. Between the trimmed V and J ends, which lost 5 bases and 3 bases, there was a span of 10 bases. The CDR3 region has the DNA TGTGCCAGCAGCCCTGGGGAGCACTATGGCTACACCTTC. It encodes CASSPGEHYGYTF.

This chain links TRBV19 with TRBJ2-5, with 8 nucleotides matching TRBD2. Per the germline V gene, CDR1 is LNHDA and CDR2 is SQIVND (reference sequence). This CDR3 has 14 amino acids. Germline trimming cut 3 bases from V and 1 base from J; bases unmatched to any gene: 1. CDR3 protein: CASSIGRAQETQYF. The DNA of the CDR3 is TGTGCCAGTAGTATCGGGAGGGCCCAAGAGACCCAGTACTTC. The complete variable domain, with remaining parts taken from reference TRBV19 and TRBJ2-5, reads DGGITQSPKYLFRKEGQNVTLSCEQNLNHDAMYWYRQDPGQGLRLIYYSQIVNDFQKGDIAEGYSVSREKKESFPLTVTSAQKNPTAFYLCASSIGRAQETQYFGPGTRLLVL.

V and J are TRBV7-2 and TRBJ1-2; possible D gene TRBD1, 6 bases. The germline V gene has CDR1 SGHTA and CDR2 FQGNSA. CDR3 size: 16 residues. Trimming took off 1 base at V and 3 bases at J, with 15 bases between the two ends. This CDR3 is CASSLESTQGYYGYTF. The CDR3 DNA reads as TGTGCCAGCAGCTTAGAATCGACACAGGGCTACTATGGCTACACCTTC.

CDR3 nucleotide sequence: TGTGCCATCAACAGGGCGGGCGAGCAGTACTTC. Translating gives CAINRAGEQYF. The chain carries TRBV10-3 and TRBJ2-7, with D tentatively TRBD1 (6 bases). The CDR3 extends over 11 amino acids. Trimming left V 7 bases short and J 6 bases short, with 10 bases between. CDR1 is ENHRY and CDR2 is SYGVKD in the germline V gene.

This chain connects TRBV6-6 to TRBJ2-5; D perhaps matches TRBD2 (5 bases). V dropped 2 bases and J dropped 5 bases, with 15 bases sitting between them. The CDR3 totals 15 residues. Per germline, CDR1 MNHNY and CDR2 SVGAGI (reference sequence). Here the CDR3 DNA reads TGTGCCAGCAGTTACCCCCGGACCGGGAAGGAGACCCAGTACTTC. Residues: CASSYPRTGKETQYF.

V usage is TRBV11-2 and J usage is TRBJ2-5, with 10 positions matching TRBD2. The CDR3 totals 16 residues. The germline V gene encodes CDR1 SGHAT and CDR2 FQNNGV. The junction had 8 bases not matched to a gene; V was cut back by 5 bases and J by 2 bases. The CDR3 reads CASSLSASGGQETQYF. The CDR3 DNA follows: TGTGCCAGCAGCCTCTCCGCTAGCGGGGGACAAGAGACCCAGTACTTC. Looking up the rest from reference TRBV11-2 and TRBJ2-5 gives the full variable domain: EAGVAQSPRYKIIEKRQSVAFWCNPISGHATLYWYQQILGQGPKLLIQFQNNGVVDDSQLPKDRFSAERLKGVDSTLKIQPAKLEDSAVYLCASSLSASGGQETQYFGPGTRLLVL.

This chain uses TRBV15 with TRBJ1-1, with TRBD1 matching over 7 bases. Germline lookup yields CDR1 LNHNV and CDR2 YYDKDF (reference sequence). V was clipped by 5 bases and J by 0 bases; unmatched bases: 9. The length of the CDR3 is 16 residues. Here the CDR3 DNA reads TGTGCCACCAGCGGGGACCTGGGACAGATGAACACTGAAGCTTTCTTT. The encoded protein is CATSGDLGQMNTEAFF. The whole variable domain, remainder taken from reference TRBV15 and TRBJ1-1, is DAMVIQNPRYQVTQFGKPVTLSCSQTLNHNVMYWYQQKSSQAPKLLFHYYDKDFNNEADTPDNFQSRRPNTSFCFLDIRSPGLGDTAMYLCATSGDLGQMNTEAFFGQGTRLTVV.

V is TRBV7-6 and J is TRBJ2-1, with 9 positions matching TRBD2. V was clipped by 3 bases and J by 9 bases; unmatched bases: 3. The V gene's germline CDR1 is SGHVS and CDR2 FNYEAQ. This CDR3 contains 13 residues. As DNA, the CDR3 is TGTGCCAGCAGCTTTGCTAGCGGGGTTGAGCAGTTCTTC. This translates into CASSFASGVEQFF.